This entry concerns a single TCR beta chain. Its antigen target is currently unknown. Nothing much larger sits one base from this clone, and base qualities are not available. Using the deep immunoSEQ assay, multiplex PCR amplified TCR CDR3 regions from genomic DNA. Extracted genomic DNA from each cell subset was spread evenly across all wells of several immunoSEQ 96-well plates, with each plate serving as a replicate. For sorted subsets, each replicate PCR was loaded with 200 ng genomic DNA, equivalent to some 31,000 T cell genomes. Purified libraries were quantified with a Qubit 3.0 fluorometer, sized on a Bioanalyzer 2100, and re-quantified with the KAPA Library Quantification kit. A separate single-read 150-cycle Illumina NextSeq 550 flow cell was used to sequence each immunoSEQ 96-well plate. The paper's data handling went like this. The immunoSEQ output contained only junctional sequences without quality scores, so filtering could not match that applied to full-length reads. To assign V/J genes and CDR3, sequences were annotated using PyIR, a Python wrapper for IgBLAST v1.9, with IMGT germline references. Reads were removed for weak V/J assignments (E-value above 1e-6), missing CDR3, stop codons, out-of-frame junctions, or ambiguous translated residues. V3J clonotypes were defined by identical inferred V gene, J gene, and CDR3 amino acid sequence. The percentage overlap between two repertoires was calculated by dividing the number of shared unique clonotypes by the size of the smaller repertoire. Three approaches were used to assess repertoire richness: RTK rarefaction, the Chao1 estimator, and Recon v2.1 estimates of unobserved clonotypes. Generation probabilities were computed with OLGA for all TCRbeta clonotypes obtained by the gDNA method from several donors. In TCRdb, the immuneACCESS table is reduced to in-frame sequences with V and J assigned. These tables do not hold every clone; where another copy was compared, an unresolved V gene accounts for under half, and the others remain unexplained. The V and J calls and the clone size are those of that table, but D and trimming were determined from the DNA. Here the sample has about 2.1 million clones; about 93% occur a single time. In total, the top ten clones hold approximately 1.7% of the sample.

CD8 naive samples consisted of CD45RO-negative cells that were positively selected for CCR7, yielding a CD45RA+CCR7+ population without TemRA cells. The donors were healthy, HIV-negative adults who had no recently reported acute infections or vaccinations. All donors were Caucasian adults living in Nashville, Tennessee, USA. After blood collection by leukapheresis, PBMCs were isolated using Ficoll-Histopaque density gradient centrifugation and then cryopreserved in the vapor phase of liquid nitrogen. Analytical flow cytometry was used to check the purity and quantity of every magnetically sorted T cell population. Genomic DNA was isolated from each sorted fraction and quantified by UV absorbance on a Nanodrop 2000c. This specimen belongs to a study of shared clonotypes between healthy human individuals (dated by TCRdb to the early 2020s). Study-level background: Three men and two women, aged 18 to 49 years, made up the cohort. For each donor, CD4 naive and CD4 memory were each given three plates, CD8 naive was given two plates, and CD8 memory was given one plate. To estimate repertoire size and how much clonotypes are shared between individuals, the study performed deep sequencing of blood TCR repertoires from a handful of healthy adults. To increase sequencing depth and limit assay-specific biases, TCR repertoire library preparation and sequencing were carried out by different laboratories using diverse techniques. Each donor's leukapheresis produced roughly between about 0.9 and 9.5 billion PBMCs. Points the paper makes about the study in general: Around 5.4% of naive CD4, 3% to 3.5% of naive CD8, roughly 2.4% of memory CD4, and less than 0.45% of memory CD8 clonotypes were shared across a few donors. Compared with non-shared clonotypes, the clonotypes found in all four sorted-subset donors had higher generation probabilities. The genetic and exposure-history diversity represented was limited by the small number of donors. Estimated clonotype richness was generally larger for naive than for memory subsets. Only blood was sampled, and tissue TCR repertoires likely differ from those in blood. Pairwise subsampling led to the expectation that sequencing depth would affect the degree of clonotype sharing among donors. Rarefaction of sorted-subset datasets indicated incomplete sequencing despite the large sequencing depth.

Trimming accounts for 7 bases at V and 7 bases at J, while the number of junction bases matched to no gene is 13. The CDR3 holds 15 amino acids from the cysteine to the phenylalanine. Only the CDR3 part of the read is kept: 45 bases, read in frame from the first base. According to the germline V gene (reference sequence), CDR1 reads MNHEY and CDR2 reads SMNVEV. The sequence is built from TRBV27 and TRBJ1-2; 9 bases in the junction line up with TRBD1. Material: naive CD8+ T cells from PBMCs. The cell subset or site label of this sample denotes: CD45RA+CCR7+. This receptor was taken from a man aged 18 to 30 in good health. Some clones in this sample may be carry-over from other donors' samples. The CDR3 has the sequence CASTPGQGGIGGYTF. Read as DNA, the sequence is TGTGCCAGCACACCGGGACAGGGAGGGATCGGTGGCTACACCTTC.